A single TCR beta chain is shown here with its context. V was shortened by 10 bases and J by 4 bases, with 16 bases between the two germline ends. This CDR3 spans 13 amino acids. Germline lookup yields CDR1 MDHEN and CDR2 SYDVKM. Profiling relied on immunoSEQ multiplex PCR, and the TCRdb table lists in-frame clones only, not all of them. The sample holds some 460,000 clones, roughly nine tenths seen once. The data derive from a study of blood T cell repertoires in COVID-19. Recruitment covered about two dozen US areas and drew participants whose ages spanned roughly 18 to 89 years. Membership in each cohort depended on participant-reported clinical history. Donors in Cohort 3 who had recovered were those with two negative PCRs, healthcare professional clearance, or resolution of their symptoms.

This TCR was recovered from a woman between 18 and 30 years old who had recovered from COVID-19. What was sequenced was PBMCs or T cells enriched from blood (not recorded which). This chain connects TRBV28 to TRBJ1-2; possible D gene TRBD1, 5 bases. The CDR3 DNA is TGTGCCACCACCGGGGGACTCGGCTATGGCTACACCTTC. It encodes CATTGGLGYGYTF.